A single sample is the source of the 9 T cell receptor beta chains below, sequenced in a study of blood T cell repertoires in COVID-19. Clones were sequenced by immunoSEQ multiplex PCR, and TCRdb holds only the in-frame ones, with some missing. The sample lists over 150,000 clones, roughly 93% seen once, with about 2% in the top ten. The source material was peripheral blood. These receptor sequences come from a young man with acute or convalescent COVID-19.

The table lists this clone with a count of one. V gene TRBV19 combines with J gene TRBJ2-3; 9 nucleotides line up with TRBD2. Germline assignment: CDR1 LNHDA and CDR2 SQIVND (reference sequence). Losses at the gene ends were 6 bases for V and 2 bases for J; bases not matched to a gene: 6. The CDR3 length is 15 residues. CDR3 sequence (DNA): TGTGCCAGTAGGCTTAGCGGGAGTATCACAGATACGCAGTATTTT. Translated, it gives CASRLSGSITDTQYF.

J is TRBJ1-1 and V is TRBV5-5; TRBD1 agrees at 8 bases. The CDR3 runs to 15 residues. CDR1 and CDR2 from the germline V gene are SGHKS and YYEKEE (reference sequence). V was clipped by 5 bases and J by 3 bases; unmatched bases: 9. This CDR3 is CASSHPGGADTEAFF. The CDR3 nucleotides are TGTGCCAGCAGTCACCCAGGGGGCGCAGACACTGAAGCTTTCTTT.

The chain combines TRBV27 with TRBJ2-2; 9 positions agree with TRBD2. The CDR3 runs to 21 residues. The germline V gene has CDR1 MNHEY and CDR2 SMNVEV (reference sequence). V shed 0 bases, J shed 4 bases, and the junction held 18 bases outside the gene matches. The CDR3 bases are TGTGCCAGCAGTTTATCTAGGGACCGGGCGAAACTAGCGGGCGCCACCGGGGAGCTGTTTTTT. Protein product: CASSLSRDRAKLAGATGELFF.

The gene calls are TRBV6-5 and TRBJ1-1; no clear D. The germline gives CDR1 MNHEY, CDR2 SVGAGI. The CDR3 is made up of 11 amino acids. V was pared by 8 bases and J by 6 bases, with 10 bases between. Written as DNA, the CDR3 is TGTGCCAGCGTTGAGGGTCCTGAAGCTTTCTTT. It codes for CASVEGPEAFF.

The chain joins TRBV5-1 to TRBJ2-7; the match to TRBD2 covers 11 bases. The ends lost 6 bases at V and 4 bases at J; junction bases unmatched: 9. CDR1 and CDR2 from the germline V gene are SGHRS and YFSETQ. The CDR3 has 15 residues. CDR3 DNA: TGCGCCAGCACTTCACTAGCGGGAGAAACGTACGAGCAGTACTTC. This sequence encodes CASTSLAGETYEQYF.

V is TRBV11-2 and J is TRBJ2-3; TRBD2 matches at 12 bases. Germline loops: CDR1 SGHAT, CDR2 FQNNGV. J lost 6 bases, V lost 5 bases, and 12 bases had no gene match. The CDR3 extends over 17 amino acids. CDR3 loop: CASSQIRGLAGPDTQYF. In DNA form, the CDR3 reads TGTGCCAGCAGCCAAATTAGGGGACTAGCGGGTCCCGATACGCAGTATTTT.

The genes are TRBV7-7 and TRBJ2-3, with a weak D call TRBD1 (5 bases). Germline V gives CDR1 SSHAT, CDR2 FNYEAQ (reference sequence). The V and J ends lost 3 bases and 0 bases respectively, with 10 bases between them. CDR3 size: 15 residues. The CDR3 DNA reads TGTGCCAGCAGCTTGGTCAGGGCTAGCACAGATACGCAGTATTTT. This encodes CASSLVRASTDTQYF. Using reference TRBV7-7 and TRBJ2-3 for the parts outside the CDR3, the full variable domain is GAGVSQSPRYKVTKRGQDVTLRCDPISSHATLYWYQQALGQGPEFLTYFNYEAQPDKSGLPSDRFSAERPEGSISTLTIQRTEQRDSAMYRCASSLVRASTDTQYFGPGTRLTVL.

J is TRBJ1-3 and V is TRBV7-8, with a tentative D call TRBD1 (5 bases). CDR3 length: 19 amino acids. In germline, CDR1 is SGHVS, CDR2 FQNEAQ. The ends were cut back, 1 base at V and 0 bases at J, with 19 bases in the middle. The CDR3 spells CASSLDEPQVLRSGNTIYF. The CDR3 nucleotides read TGTGCCAGCAGCTTAGACGAGCCACAGGTGCTACGCTCTGGAAACACCATATATTTT.

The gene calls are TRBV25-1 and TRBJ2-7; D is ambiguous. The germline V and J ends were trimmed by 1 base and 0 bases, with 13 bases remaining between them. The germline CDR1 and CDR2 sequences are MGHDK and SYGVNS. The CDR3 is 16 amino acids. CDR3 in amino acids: CASSEFHSINSYEQYF. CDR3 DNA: TGTGCCAGCAGTGAATTTCACAGCATTAACTCCTACGAGCAGTACTTC.